The 26 T cell receptor beta chains presented below share a single source sample, sequenced in a study of shared T cell receptors in the human thymus. Some clones are missing from TCRdb's copy, which holds only in-frame ones; the method was immunoSEQ multiplex PCR. The sample carries hundreds of thousands of clones, about 89% recorded once. In addition, the sample was reused for a study of human thymus T cells.

Material: thymocytes. These receptors all come from a boy younger than two with a congenital heart defect.

V is TRBV14 and J is TRBJ2-1, with 13 bases aligning to TRBD2. The length of the CDR3 is 17 residues. Germline V gene data show CDR1 as SGHDN and CDR2 as FVKESK. V dropped 5 bases and J dropped 5; count of bases not matched to a gene: 9. CDR3 residues: CASSYPGLAGVDNEQFF. The CDR3 DNA follows: TGTGCCAGCAGCTATCCTGGACTAGCGGGGGTAGACAATGAGCAGTTCTTC. The full variable domain, rest sourced from reference TRBV14 and TRBJ2-1, is EAGVTQFPSHSVIEKGQTVTLRCDPISGHDNLYWYRRVMGKEIKFLLHFVKESKQDESGMPNNRFLAERTGGTYSTLKVQPAELEDSGVYFCASSYPGLAGVDNEQFFGPGTRLTVL.

This clone has just one count. V and J are TRBV18 and TRBJ2-7, with D tentatively TRBD2 (5 bases). Trimming stripped 1 base from V and 5 bases from J, with 21 bases between. Germline lookup yields CDR1 KGHSH and CDR2 LQKENI. This CDR3 has 17 residues. CDR3 nucleotide sequence: TGTGCCAGCTCACCACACCGGGGAATCCAAGGATCCCACGAGCAGTACTTC. Residues: CASSPHRGIQGSHEQYF.

The chain carries TRBV5-6 and TRBJ2-7; 10 bases map to TRBD2. Germline trimming cut 6 bases from V and 1 base from J; bases unmatched to any gene: 16. The germline gives CDR1 SGHDT, CDR2 YYEEEE. There are 18 residues in the CDR3. The CDR3 nucleotides are TGTGCCAGCACCCGGACTAGCGGCTCCAGGAGAGCGTCCTACGAGCAGTACTTC. Its translation: CASTRTSGSRRASYEQYF.

The chain carries TRBV4-2 and TRBJ2-5; 7 positions agree with TRBD2. The CDR3 covers 17 residues. With V trimmed by 1 base and J by 5 bases, 13 bases remained unmatched. Germline CDR1 is LGHNA and CDR2 is YNFKEQ. The CDR3 region has the DNA TGTGCCAGCAGCCAAGTGTTCCGAGGGGAGGGTGGCGAGACCCAGTACTTC. It specifies CASSQVFRGEGGETQYF.

This chain uses TRBV20-1 with TRBJ1-1; D is unresolved. The CDR3 spans 10 residues. CDR1 and CDR2 (germline): DFQATT, SNEGSKA (reference sequence). V was clipped by 6 bases and J by 4 bases, with 6 bases between them. The CDR3 spells CSAASTEAFF. CDR3 DNA sequence: TGCAGTGCCGCGAGCACTGAAGCTTTCTTT.

The chain has TRBV6-5 and TRBJ1-2, with D uncertain. This CDR3 has 14 residues. Germline CDR1 and CDR2: MNHEY and SVGAGI. V was shortened by 5 bases and J by 6 bases, with 16 bases between the two germline ends. As DNA, the CDR3 is TGTGCCAGCAGTGGAGTCAGAACAAATGATGGCTACACCTTC. It translates to CASSGVRTNDGYTF.

The genes are TRBV2 and TRBJ1-1; D is undetermined. Germline values: CDR1 SNHLY, CDR2 FYNNEI. Deletions cut 7 bases from V and 1 base from J, with 4 bases between. The CDR3 spans 11 residues. CDR3 sequence: CASNGNTEAFF. CDR3 in DNA: TGTGCCAGCAACGGGAACACTGAAGCTTTCTTT.

The CDR3 spells CASSWGGQVNEKLFF. The CDR3 nucleotides are TGTGCCAGCAGTTGGGGGGGTCAGGTTAATGAAAAACTGTTTTTT. The chain is built from TRBV27 and TRBJ1-4, with D perhaps matching TRBD1 (5 bases). CDR1 MNHEY and CDR2 SMNVEV come from the germline V gene (reference sequence). This CDR3 is 15 amino acids long. The V end lost 4 bases, the J end lost 4 bases, and 13 bases lay between the germline ends.

The chain uses TRBV15 and TRBJ2-2, with 8 bases that match TRBD2. CDR1 and CDR2 from the germline V gene are LNHNV and YYDKDF (reference sequence). The CDR3 totals 17 residues. Unmatched junction bases numbered 9, after V lost 4 bases and J lost 2 bases. In nucleotides, the CDR3 is TGTGCCACCAGCACCCCCGGGGGGGGGAGTAACACCGGGGAGCTGTTTTTT. Its protein product is CATSTPGGGSNTGELFF.

The rearrangement links TRBV29-1 to TRBJ2-7; TRBD1 aligns across 10 bases. Germline V gives CDR1 SQVTM, CDR2 ANQGSEA. V trimming: 6 bases; J trimming: 6 bases; junction bases outside the gene matches: 8. The CDR3 covers 13 residues. The CDR3 DNA reads TGCAGCGTGGGGGACAGGGGCTCCCTCGAGCAGTACTTC. It specifies CSVGDRGSLEQYF.

The V and J genes are TRBV28 and TRBJ2-1; 12 bases are a match to TRBD2. This CDR3 spans 15 amino acids. The trim removed 5 bases at V and 5 bases at J, leaving 4 bases unmatched. Germline V gene data show CDR1 as MDHEN and CDR2 as SYDVKM. The CDR3, as DNA: TGTGCCAGCAGTGTCAGGACTAGCGGGGACAATGAGCAGTTCTTC. This sequence encodes CASSVRTSGDNEQFF.

The chain carries TRBV19 and TRBJ1-2; D might be TRBD1 (6 bases). V gave up 3 bases and J gave up 6 bases, with 11 bases separating them. CDR1 and CDR2 (germline): LNHDA, SQIVND (reference sequence). This CDR3 spans 13 amino acids. The chain's CDR3 is CASSIEQGHGYTF. CDR3 coding DNA: TGTGCCAGTAGTATCGAACAGGGACATGGCTACACCTTC.

The chain couples TRBV27 to TRBJ2-3; 9 bases line up with TRBD1. V lost 5 bases to trimming and J lost 5 bases; unmatched junction nucleotides: 11. CDR1 is MNHEY, CDR2 SMNVEV, per germline (reference sequence). This CDR3 is built from 16 residues. CDR3: CASSPWDRALLDTQYF. The CDR3 bases are TGTGCCAGCAGTCCATGGGACAGGGCCCTCCTAGATACGCAGTATTTT.

This rearrangement joins TRBV10-3 to TRBJ2-7; 7 nucleotides agree with TRBD2. With 6 bases clipped from V and 5 bases from J, the junction kept 7 bases outside the gene matches. Germline lookup yields CDR1 ENHRY and CDR2 SYGVKD. CDR3 length: 13 residues. CDR3 nucleotide sequence: TGTGCCATCAGGGCGGGAGCGAGGAACGAGCAGTACTTC. Translation gives CAIRAGARNEQYF.

The rearrangement uses TRBV4-3 and TRBJ2-1, with D perhaps matching TRBD2 (7 bases). Germline loops: CDR1 LGHNA, CDR2 YSLEER. The CDR3 is made up of 16 amino acids. V lost 3 bases and J 5 bases, leaving 17 bases between the germline ends. The CDR3 DNA reads as TGCGCCAGCAGCCAGCCCGGGACACGGGGGGACAATGAGCAGTTCTTC. Amino acid sequence: CASSQPGTRGDNEQFF.

CDR3 region: CASSSPDRTNYGYTF. In DNA, the CDR3 is TGTGCCAGCAGTTCTCCGGACAGGACTAACTATGGCTACACCTTC. V gene TRBV28 combines with J gene TRBJ1-2, with 7 nucleotides matching TRBD1. V was pared by 4 bases and J by 0 bases, with 5 bases of the junction left unmatched. The CDR3 is 15 residues long. Germline V lookup: CDR1 MDHEN, CDR2 SYDVKM.

The chain recombines TRBV6-5 with TRBJ1-5; maybe TRBD1 (6 bases). The CDR3 loop spans 15 amino acids. Germline-derived CDR1 and CDR2 are MNHEY and SVGAGI. Trimming took 5 bases from V and 7 from J, leaving 18 bases between them. The CDR3 DNA follows: TGTGCCAGCAGTCAATCCCCGAGGGACAAACAGCCCCAGCATTTT. Amino acids: CASSQSPRDKQPQHF.

V gene TRBV28 combines with J gene TRBJ1-3; 10 bases agree with TRBD1. The germline gives CDR1 MDHEN, CDR2 SYDVKM. V shed 6 bases and J 2 bases; nucleotides not matched to a gene: 10. The CDR3 length is 17 residues. The CDR3 DNA follows: TGTGCCAGCAGGCTGACAGGGGGCCTGTCTGCTGGAAACACCATATATTTT. Translated, it gives CASRLTGGLSAGNTIYF.

The rearrangement joins TRBV4-1 to TRBJ2-5; D remains unclear. Trimming shortened V by 4 bases and J by 4 bases, and 10 bases separated the two germline ends. Germline CDR1 reads MGHRA; CDR2 reads YSYEKL. The CDR3 is 13 amino acids. The DNA of the CDR3 is TGCGCCAGCAGCCGACTCCAGCTAGAGACCCAGTACTTC. Protein product: CASSRLQLETQYF.

CDR3 nucleotides: TGTGCCAGCAGCGTAGGGGGCGAAGAGACCCAGTACTTC. Translated: CASSVGGEETQYF. The chain links TRBV9 to TRBJ2-5; D may be TRBD1 (5 bases). The CDR3 is 13 residues long. Germline V CDR1 and CDR2: SGDLS, YYNGEE. Deletions cut 0 bases from V and 3 bases from J, with 6 bases between. The full variable domain, with the rest looked up from reference TRBV9 and TRBJ2-5, is DSGVTQTPKHLITATGQRVTLRCSPRSGDLSVYWYQQSLDQGLQFLIQYYNGEERAKGNILERFSAQQFPDLHSELNLSSLELGDSALYFCASSVGGEETQYFGPGTRLLVL.

The chain joins TRBV5-6 to TRBJ2-1; the D gene is possibly TRBD1 (5 bases). With 5 bases removed from V and 4 bases from J, the gap between germline ends came to 22 bases. Looked up from germline, CDR1 is SGHDT and CDR2 is YYEEEE. This CDR3 spans 17 amino acids. CDR3 sequence reads: CASSLDSPSLPYNEQFF. The CDR3 DNA reads as TGTGCCAGCAGTCTCGACAGCCCCTCGCTTCCTTACAATGAGCAGTTCTTC.

Only one count was recorded for this clone. The chain has TRBV14 and TRBJ2-5; tentatively, D is TRBD2 (7 bases). CDR1 is SGHDN and CDR2 is FVKESK in the germline V gene. The CDR3 loop spans 17 amino acids. Trimming shortened V by 8 bases and J by 1 base, and 23 bases separated the two germline ends. CDR3 nucleotide sequence: TGTGCCAGCGGACAAGGGGGAAAAGCTAGCGGCCAAGAGACCCAGTACTTC. Translating gives CASGQGGKASGQETQYF. The complete variable domain, with remaining parts taken from reference TRBV14 and TRBJ2-5, reads EAGVTQFPSHSVIEKGQTVTLRCDPISGHDNLYWYRRVMGKEIKFLLHFVKESKQDESGMPNNRFLAERTGGTYSTLKVQPAELEDSGVYFCASGQGGKASGQETQYFGPGTRLLVL.

The gene calls are TRBV6-6 and TRBJ2-7; no clear D. The CDR3 has 15 residues. CDR1 MNHNY and CDR2 SVGAGI come from the germline V gene (reference sequence). The V gene lost 6 bases and the J gene lost 7 bases, with 22 bases spanning the gap. The CDR3 region has the DNA TGTGCCAGCAGGCACTCTCAGCGCCCTGACTGGGAGCAGTACTTC. Its translation is CASRHSQRPDWEQYF.

This chain connects TRBV6-1 to TRBJ1-2, with D perhaps matching TRBD1 (5 bases). The germline CDR1 and CDR2 sequences are MNHNS and SASEGT. The CDR3 contains 15 residues. Trimming took off 0 bases at V and 2 bases at J, with 10 bases between the two ends. The DNA for the CDR3 is TGTGCCAGCAGTGAAGCGGGGCGAACAAACTATGGCTACACCTTC. Translation: CASSEAGRTNYGYTF.

The gene calls are TRBV18 and TRBJ2-6; D is possibly TRBD1 (6 bases). Trimming removed 5 bases at V and 4 bases at J, with 21 bases between. There are 18 residues in the CDR3. CDR1 is KGHSH, CDR2 LQKENI, per germline. The CDR3 sequence is CASSAGQQSRGGANVLTF. CDR3 in DNA: TGTGCCAGCTCAGCTGGACAGCAGAGTCGAGGGGGGGCCAACGTCCTGACTTTC. Full variable domain (missing parts from reference TRBV18 and TRBJ2-6): NAGVMQNPRHLVRRRGQEARLRCSPMKGHSHVYWYRQLPEEGLKFMVYLQKENIIDESGMPKERFSAEFPKEGPSILRIQQVVRGDSAAYFCASSAGQQSRGGANVLTFGAGSRLTVL.

This chain connects TRBV5-1 to TRBJ1-1; TRBD1 matches 7 bases. Losses at the gene ends were 2 bases for V and 8 bases for J; bases not matched to a gene: 12. CDR1 is SGHRS, CDR2 YFSETQ, per germline. The CDR3 totals 15 residues. Here the CDR3 reads CASSLTTGSVPEAFF. CDR3 nucleotides: TGCGCCAGCAGCTTAACGACAGGGAGTGTTCCCGAAGCTTTCTTT.